These 15 T cell receptor beta chains originate from one sample sequenced in a study of cytomegalovirus exposure and HLA in healthy donors. A multiplex PCR was run with 60 Vbeta primers and 13 Jbeta primers. Measured with immunoSEQ multiplex PCR; TCRdb has only the in-frame clones, and not every one. Its table records some 110,000 clones. The sample comprised PBMCs. These receptors came from a man aged 25 to 40 in good health and CMV-seronegative.

The chain employs TRBV28 and TRBJ2-3; D possibly corresponds to TRBD2 (6 bases). There are 13 residues in the CDR3. Trimming cost V 6 bases and J 3 bases, with 10 bases left between them. Per germline, CDR1 MDHEN and CDR2 SYDVKM. In DNA form, the CDR3 reads TGTGCCAGCAGAGGCGGGGAGACAGATACGCAGTATTTT. Translating it yields CASRGGETDTQYF.

V gene TRBV28 combines with J gene TRBJ2-2, with D possibly matching TRBD2 (6 bases). Trimming removed 2 bases from V and 4 bases from J, with 8 bases in between. From germline, CDR1 is MDHEN and CDR2 SYDVKM. The CDR3 runs 14 residues. The CDR3: CASSLTGGTGELFF. In DNA, the CDR3 is TGTGCCAGCAGTTTAACCGGGGGCACCGGGGAGCTGTTTTTT.

This chain connects TRBV4-1 to TRBJ2-3; 8 positions match TRBD2. Germline V gene data show CDR1 as MGHRA and CDR2 as YSYEKL. Trimming took 1 base from V and 0 from J; bases not matched to a gene: 12. The CDR3 has 19 amino acids. The CDR3 region has the DNA TGCGCCAGCAGCCAAGGGGTCTCTAGCGGGCATACTAGCACAGATACGCAGTATTTT. Protein: CASSQGVSSGHTSTDTQYF.

This clone ranks as medium-sized in terms of frequency. The chain carries TRBV6-1 and TRBJ2-7; possible D gene TRBD1, 5 bases. Deletions cut 3 bases from V and 7 bases from J, with 19 bases between. There are 15 residues in the CDR3. The germline CDR1 and CDR2 sequences are MNHNS and SASEGT. The CDR3 DNA follows: TGTGCCAGCAGTGAGGGGCAGGGAACCCTGGTTGAGCAGTACTTC. Translation gives CASSEGQGTLVEQYF.

This rearrangement joins TRBV5-1 to TRBJ1-1; D is ambiguous. This CDR3 has 13 amino acids. The V end lost 2 bases, the J end lost 5 bases, and 10 bases lay between the germline ends. From germline, CDR1 is SGHRS and CDR2 YFSETQ. This CDR3 is CASSFSAGTEAFF. DNA of the CDR3: TGCGCCAGCAGCTTTTCAGCCGGGACTGAAGCTTTCTTT.

J is TRBJ1-3 and V is TRBV5-1; 7 bases align to TRBD1. This CDR3 region has 17 residues. Unmatched junction bases numbered 10, after V lost 4 bases and J lost 0 bases. Germline CDR1 reads SGHRS; CDR2 reads YFSETQ. This CDR3 reads CASSLSSQGHSGNTIYF. CDR3 coding DNA: TGCGCCAGCAGCCTATCCTCACAGGGGCACTCTGGAAACACCATATATTTT.

The chain has TRBV7-7 and TRBJ2-5; 12 bases are shared with TRBD1. Germline V gene sequence: CDR1 SSHAT, CDR2 FNYEAQ (reference sequence). With V trimmed by 3 bases and J by 5 bases, 7 bases remained unmatched. The CDR3 length is 16 residues. The CDR3, as DNA: TGTGCCAGCAGCTTGACGGGACAGGGGGCGTCGGAGACCCAGTACTTC. It specifies CASSLTGQGASETQYF.

The V and J genes are TRBV10-3 and TRBJ1-2; TRBD1 agrees at 9 bases. V gave up 2 bases and J gave up 7 bases; unmatched junction bases: 8. This CDR3 spans 15 amino acids. Per the germline V gene, CDR1 is ENHRY and CDR2 is SYGVKD. The CDR3 here is CAISEVTGGPGGYTF. The CDR3 DNA is TGTGCCATCAGTGAGGTCACAGGGGGCCCTGGTGGCTACACCTTC.

The J gene is TRBJ2-5, the V gene TRBV18; 7 bases fit TRBD2. The CDR3 loop spans 13 amino acids. Germline lookup yields CDR1 KGHSH and CDR2 LQKENI. With V trimmed by 6 bases and J by 3 bases, 4 bases remained unmatched. The CDR3 here is CASSGGVEETQYF. The CDR3, as DNA: TGTGCCAGCTCGGGAGGGGTGGAAGAGACCCAGTACTTC.

The chain joins TRBV11-3 to TRBJ2-5, with D perhaps matching TRBD1 (6 bases). The CDR3 is made up of 12 amino acids. V lost 3 bases and J lost 4, with 6 bases in between. Germline assignment: CDR1 SGHNT and CDR2 YENEEA. CDR3 residues: CASSLDRETQYF. Here the CDR3 DNA reads TGTGCCAGCAGCTTGGACAGAGAGACCCAGTACTTC.

On this clone itself: Germline is not matched at one junction end, which may reflect a read error. V and J are TRBV19 and TRBJ2-5, with TRBD1 matching over 8 bases. The end of the DNA is better explained by TRBJ2-7, so the J call may be wrong. The CDR3 consists of 13 residues. The germline CDR1 and CDR2 sequences are LNHDA and SQIVND (reference sequence). CDR3 in DNA: TGTGCCAGTAGTGTAGACAGGGGACACGAGCAGTACTTC. Protein sequence: CASSVDRGHEQYF.

The chain combines TRBV6-1 with TRBJ1-5; no clear D gene. Deletions cut 1 base from V and 4 bases from J, with 11 bases between. This CDR3 region has 15 residues. Looked up from germline, CDR1 is MNHNS and CDR2 is SASEGT. Written as DNA, the CDR3 is TGTGCCAGCAGTGAAGTAGGAGTACTTAATCAGCCCCAGCATTTT. Its protein is CASSEVGVLNQPQHF.

The chain has TRBV5-1 and TRBJ2-2; tentatively, D is TRBD1 (6 bases). CDR3 size: 14 residues. Trimming removed 4 bases at V and 9 bases at J, with 16 bases between. The germline CDR1 and CDR2 sequences are SGHRS and YFSETQ. The CDR3 DNA sequence: TGCGCCAGCAGCCAGGACAGCCGAGGCAGGGAGCTGTTTTTT. It encodes CASSQDSRGRELFF.

The gene calls are TRBV19 and TRBJ1-1, with TRBD1 identical over 9 bases. V shed 6 bases and J 4 bases; nucleotides not matched to a gene: 9. The germline CDR1 and CDR2 sequences are LNHDA and SQIVND (reference sequence). The CDR3 runs 15 residues. The CDR3 DNA reads as TGTGCCAGTAGGGAGAACAGGGGGCGCGTCACTGAAGCTTTCTTT. It is translated as CASRENRGRVTEAFF.

V usage is TRBV4-1 and J usage is TRBJ2-5; no clear D. V was pared by 5 bases and J by 4 bases, with 14 bases between. CDR1 and CDR2 (germline): MGHRA, YSYEKL. CDR3 length: 14 residues. Here the CDR3 DNA reads TGCGCCAGCAGCTACCCCGCGCAGCGAGAGACCCAGTACTTC. Its protein is CASSYPAQRETQYF.